This T cell receptor (beta chain) was documented in a study of blood T cell repertoires in COVID-19. The study drew participants aged about 18 to 89 years from 20 to 30 US areas. In the authors' workflow: Counts of nucleated cells, estimated from reference gene primer amplification, were obtained. Libraries were prepared by immunoSEQ multiplex PCR; TCRdb keeps only in-frame clonotypes and omits some of them. The V and J calls and clone size come from that table; D and trimming were worked out from the DNA. The sample lists approximately 200,000 clones, around 88% occurring once. This TCR derives from a woman aged 25 to 39 who had recovered from COVID-19. Sequencing was performed on PBMCs or T cells enriched from blood (not recorded which).

The CDR3 coding sequence is TGTGCCAGCAAACCGACAGGCAACTATGGCTACACCTTC. It translates to CASKPTGNYGYTF. The J gene is TRBJ1-2, the V gene TRBV2; weak D call: TRBD1 (6 bases). The ends were cut back, 7 bases at V and 2 bases at J, with 11 bases in the middle. The CDR3 runs 13 residues. Per germline, CDR1 SNHLY and CDR2 FYNNEI.